This T cell receptor (beta chain) derives from a study of CD4 T cells in relation to SARS-CoV-2 and coronaviruses. Deletions cut 5 bases from V and 6 bases from J, with 13 bases between. The CDR3 is 14 amino acids. Germline V gives CDR1 LNHDA, CDR2 SQIVND (reference sequence). This clone was counted a few times. Its antigen is unidentified. The protocol was immunoSEQ multiplex PCR, while the TCRdb copy is restricted to in-frame clones and leaves out a portion. There are more than 35,000 clones in the sample; around four fifths occur only once, and roughly 3% lies in the top ten. This TCR came from an adult with COVID-19. V is TRBV19 and J is TRBJ2-2; a possible D gene is TRBD1 (6 bases). The sample was memory CD4+ T cells from PBMCs, cultured in vitro. CDR3 residues: CASSPQGWPGELFF. The CDR3 DNA sequence: TGTGCCAGTAGTCCACAGGGTTGGCCCGGGGAGCTGTTTTTT.